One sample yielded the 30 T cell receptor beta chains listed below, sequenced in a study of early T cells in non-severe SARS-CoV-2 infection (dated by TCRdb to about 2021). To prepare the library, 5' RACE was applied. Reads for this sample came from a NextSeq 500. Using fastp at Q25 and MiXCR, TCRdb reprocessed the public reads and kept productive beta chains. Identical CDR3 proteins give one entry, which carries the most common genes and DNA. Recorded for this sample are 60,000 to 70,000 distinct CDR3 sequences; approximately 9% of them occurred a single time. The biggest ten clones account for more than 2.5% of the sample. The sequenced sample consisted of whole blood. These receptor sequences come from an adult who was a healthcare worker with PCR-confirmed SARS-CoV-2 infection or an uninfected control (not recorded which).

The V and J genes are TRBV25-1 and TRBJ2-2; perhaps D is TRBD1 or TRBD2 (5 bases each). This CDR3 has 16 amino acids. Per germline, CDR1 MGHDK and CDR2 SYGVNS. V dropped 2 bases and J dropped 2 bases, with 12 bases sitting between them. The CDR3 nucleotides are TGTGCCAGCAGTGAAGAGGGGCGGCTAAACACCGGGGAGCTGTTTTTT. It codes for CASSEEGRLNTGELFF.

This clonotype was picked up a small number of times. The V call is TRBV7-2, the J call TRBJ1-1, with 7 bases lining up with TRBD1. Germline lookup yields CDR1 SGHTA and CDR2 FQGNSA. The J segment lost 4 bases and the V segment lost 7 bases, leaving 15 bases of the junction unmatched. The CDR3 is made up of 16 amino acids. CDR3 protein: CASIPRGGRATTEAFF. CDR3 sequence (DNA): TGTGCCAGCATCCCCAGGGGGGGGCGAGCGACCACTGAAGCTTTCTTT.

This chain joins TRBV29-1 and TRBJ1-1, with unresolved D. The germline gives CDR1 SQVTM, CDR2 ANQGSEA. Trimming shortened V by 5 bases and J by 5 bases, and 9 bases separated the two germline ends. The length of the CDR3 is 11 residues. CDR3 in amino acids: CSVSWKTEAFF. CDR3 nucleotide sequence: TGCAGCGTTTCCTGGAAAACTGAAGCTTTCTTT.

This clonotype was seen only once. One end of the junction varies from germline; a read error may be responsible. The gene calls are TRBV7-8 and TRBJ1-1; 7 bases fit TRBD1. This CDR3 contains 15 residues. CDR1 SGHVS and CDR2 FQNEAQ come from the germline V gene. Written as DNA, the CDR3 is TGTGCCAGCAGCTCGCTGACAGGGTTGAACACTGAAGCTTTCTTC. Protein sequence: CASSSLTGLNTEAFF.

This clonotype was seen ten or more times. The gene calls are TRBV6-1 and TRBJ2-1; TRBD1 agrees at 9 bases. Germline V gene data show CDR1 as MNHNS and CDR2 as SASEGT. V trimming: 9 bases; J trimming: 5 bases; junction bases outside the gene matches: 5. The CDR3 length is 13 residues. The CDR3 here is CASAGTGNNEQFF. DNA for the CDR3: TGTGCCAGTGCCGGGACAGGGAACAATGAGCAGTTCTTC.

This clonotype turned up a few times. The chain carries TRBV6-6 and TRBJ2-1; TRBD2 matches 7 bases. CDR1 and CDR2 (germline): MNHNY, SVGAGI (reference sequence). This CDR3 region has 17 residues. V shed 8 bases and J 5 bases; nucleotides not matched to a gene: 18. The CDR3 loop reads CASGGDYPKTLHNEQFF. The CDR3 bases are TGTGCCAGCGGCGGGGACTACCCAAAAACCCTCCACAATGAGCAGTTCTTC.

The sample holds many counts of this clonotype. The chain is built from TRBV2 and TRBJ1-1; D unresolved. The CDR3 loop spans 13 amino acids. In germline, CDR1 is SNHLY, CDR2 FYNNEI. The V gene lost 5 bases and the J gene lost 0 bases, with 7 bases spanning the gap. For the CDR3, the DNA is TGTGCCAGCAGTCTCGAGGTGAACACTGAAGCTTTCTTT. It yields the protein CASSLEVNTEAFF.

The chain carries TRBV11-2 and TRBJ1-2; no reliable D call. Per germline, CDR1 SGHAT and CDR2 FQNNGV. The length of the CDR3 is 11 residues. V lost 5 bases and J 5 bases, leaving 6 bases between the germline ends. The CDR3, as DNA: TGTGCCAGCAGCGCGTATTATGGCTACACCTTC. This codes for CASSAYYGYTF.

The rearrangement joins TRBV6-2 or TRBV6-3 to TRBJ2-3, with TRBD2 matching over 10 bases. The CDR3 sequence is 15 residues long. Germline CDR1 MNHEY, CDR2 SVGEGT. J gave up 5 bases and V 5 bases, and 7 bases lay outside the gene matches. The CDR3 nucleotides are TGTGCCAGCAGTAATGTAGCGGGAGGAGGAGATACGCAGTATTTT. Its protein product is CASSNVAGGGDTQYF.

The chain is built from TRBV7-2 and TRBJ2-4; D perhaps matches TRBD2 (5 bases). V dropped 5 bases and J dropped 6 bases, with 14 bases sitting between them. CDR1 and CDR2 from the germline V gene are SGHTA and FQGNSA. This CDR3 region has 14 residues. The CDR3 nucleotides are TGTGCCAGCAGCCGCGACCGGGATGGAAACATTCAGTACTTC. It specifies CASSRDRDGNIQYF.

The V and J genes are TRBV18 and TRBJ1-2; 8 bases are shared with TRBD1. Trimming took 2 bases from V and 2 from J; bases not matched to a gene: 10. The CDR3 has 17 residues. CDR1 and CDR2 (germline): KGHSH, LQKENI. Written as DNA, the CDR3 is TGTGCCAGCTCACCAATTGATTGGACAGGGAAGAACTATGGCTACACCTTC. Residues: CASSPIDWTGKNYGYTF. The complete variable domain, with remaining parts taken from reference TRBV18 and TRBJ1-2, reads NAGVMQNPRHLVRRRGQEARLRCSPMKGHSHVYWYRQLPEEGLKFMVYLQKENIIDESGMPKERFSAEFPKEGPSILRIQQVVRGDSAAYFCASSPIDWTGKNYGYTFGSGTRLTVV.

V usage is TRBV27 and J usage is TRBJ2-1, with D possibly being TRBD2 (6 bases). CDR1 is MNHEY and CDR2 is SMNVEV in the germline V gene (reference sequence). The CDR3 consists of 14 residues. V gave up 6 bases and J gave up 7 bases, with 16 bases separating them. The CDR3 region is CASSGYGGRNEQFF. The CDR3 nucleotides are TGTGCCAGCAGCGGTTACGGGGGTCGAAATGAGCAGTTCTTC.

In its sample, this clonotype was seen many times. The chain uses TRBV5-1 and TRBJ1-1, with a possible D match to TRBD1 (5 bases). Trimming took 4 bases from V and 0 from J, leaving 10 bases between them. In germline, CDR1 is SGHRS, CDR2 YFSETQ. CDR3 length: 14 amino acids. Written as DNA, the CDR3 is TGCGCCAGCAGCCCGGACACCTTGAACACTGAAGCTTTCTTT. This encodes CASSPDTLNTEAFF. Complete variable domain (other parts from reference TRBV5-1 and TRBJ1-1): KAGVTQTPRYLIKTRGQQVTLSCSPISGHRSVSWYQQTPGQGLQFLFEYFSETQRNKGNFPGRFSGRQFSNSRSEMNVSTLELGDSALYLCASSPDTLNTEAFFGQGTRLTVV.

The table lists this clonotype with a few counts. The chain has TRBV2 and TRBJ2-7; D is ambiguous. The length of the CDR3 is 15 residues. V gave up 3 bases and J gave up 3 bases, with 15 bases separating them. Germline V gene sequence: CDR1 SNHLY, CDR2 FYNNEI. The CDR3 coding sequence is TGTGCCAGCAGTGATAAGGTTGAGTGGGGCTACGAGCAGTACTTC. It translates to CASSDKVEWGYEQYF.

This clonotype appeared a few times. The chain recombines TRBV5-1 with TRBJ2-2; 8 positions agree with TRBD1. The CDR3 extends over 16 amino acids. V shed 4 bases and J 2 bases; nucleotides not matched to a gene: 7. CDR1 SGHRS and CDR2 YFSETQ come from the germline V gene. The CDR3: CASSQTGEANTGELFF. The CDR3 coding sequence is TGCGCCAGCAGCCAGACAGGGGAGGCTAACACCGGGGAGCTGTTTTTT.

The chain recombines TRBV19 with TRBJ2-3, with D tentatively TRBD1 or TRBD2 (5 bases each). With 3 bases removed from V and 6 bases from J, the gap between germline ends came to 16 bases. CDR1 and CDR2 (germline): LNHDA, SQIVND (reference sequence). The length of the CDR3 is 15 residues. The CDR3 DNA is TGTGCCAGTAGTATCTATGGGGGTGTTACGGATACGCAGTATTTT. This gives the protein CASSIYGGVTDTQYF.

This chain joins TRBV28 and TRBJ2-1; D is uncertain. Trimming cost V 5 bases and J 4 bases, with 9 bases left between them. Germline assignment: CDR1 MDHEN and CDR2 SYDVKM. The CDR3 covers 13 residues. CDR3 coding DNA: TGTGCCAGCAGTAGGACGGCTTACAATGAGCAGTTCTTC. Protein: CASSRTAYNEQFF.

The CDR3, as DNA: TGTGCCACCGCCCTAGGCGGGATGGGCACCGGGGAGCTGTTTTTT. The encoded protein is CATALGGMGTGELFF. The chain links TRBV12-3 or TRBV12-4 to TRBJ2-2; maybe TRBD2 (6 bases). The CDR3 consists of 15 residues. Trimming took off 10 bases at V and 4 bases at J, with 19 bases between the two ends.

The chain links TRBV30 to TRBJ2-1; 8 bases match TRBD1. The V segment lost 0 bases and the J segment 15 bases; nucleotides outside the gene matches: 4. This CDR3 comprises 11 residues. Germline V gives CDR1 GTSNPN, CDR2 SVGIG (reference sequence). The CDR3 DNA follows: TGTGCCTGGAGTGTAGGACAGGGTCTGTTCTTC. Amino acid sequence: CAWSVGQGLFF.

The CDR3 nucleotides read TGTGCCAGCAGCCAGCCCGGGACAGCTGATCTAGCGGGAGTTCATAGCTCCTACGAGCAGTACTTC. Protein sequence: CASSQPGTADLAGVHSSYEQYF. This chain joins TRBV6-5 and TRBJ2-7, with 10 bases aligning to TRBD2. The trim removed 6 bases at V and 0 bases at J, leaving 26 bases unmatched. The CDR3 runs 22 residues. Germline V gene data show CDR1 as MNHEY and CDR2 as SVGAGI.

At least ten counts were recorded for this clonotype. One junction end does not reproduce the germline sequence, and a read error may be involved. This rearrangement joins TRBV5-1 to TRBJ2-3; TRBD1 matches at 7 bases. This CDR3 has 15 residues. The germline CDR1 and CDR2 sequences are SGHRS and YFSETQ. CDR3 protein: CASGAGGIGTDTQCF. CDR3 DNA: TGCGCCAGCGGGGCGGGCGGCATAGGGACAGATACGCAGTGTTTT.

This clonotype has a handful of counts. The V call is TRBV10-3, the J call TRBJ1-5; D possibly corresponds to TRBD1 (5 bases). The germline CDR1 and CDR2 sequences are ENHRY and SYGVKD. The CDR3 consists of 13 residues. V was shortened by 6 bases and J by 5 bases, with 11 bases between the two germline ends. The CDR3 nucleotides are TGTGCCATCAGCCGGGACGGCTATCAGCCCCAGCATTTT. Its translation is CAISRDGYQPQHF.

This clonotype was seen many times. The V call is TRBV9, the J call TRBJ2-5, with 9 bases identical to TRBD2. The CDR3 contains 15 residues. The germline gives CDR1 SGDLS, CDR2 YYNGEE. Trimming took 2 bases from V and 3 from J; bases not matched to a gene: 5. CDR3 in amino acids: CASSVQGLAEETQYF. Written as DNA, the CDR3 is TGTGCCAGCAGCGTGCAGGGACTAGCTGAAGAGACCCAGTACTTC.

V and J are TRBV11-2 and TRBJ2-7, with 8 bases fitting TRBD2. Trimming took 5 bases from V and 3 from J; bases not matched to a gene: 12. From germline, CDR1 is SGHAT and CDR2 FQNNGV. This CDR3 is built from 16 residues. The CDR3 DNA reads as TGTGCCAGCAGCCGGCACCGGGGTAGCGGGAACTACGAGCAGTACTTC. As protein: CASSRHRGSGNYEQYF.

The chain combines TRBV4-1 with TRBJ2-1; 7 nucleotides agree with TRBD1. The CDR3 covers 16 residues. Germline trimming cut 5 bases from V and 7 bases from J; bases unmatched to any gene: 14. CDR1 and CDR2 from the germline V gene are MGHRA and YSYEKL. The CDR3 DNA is TGCGCCAGCAGCTATCTCATGGGGGACAGACGGAATGAGCAGTTCTTC. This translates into CASSYLMGDRRNEQFF.

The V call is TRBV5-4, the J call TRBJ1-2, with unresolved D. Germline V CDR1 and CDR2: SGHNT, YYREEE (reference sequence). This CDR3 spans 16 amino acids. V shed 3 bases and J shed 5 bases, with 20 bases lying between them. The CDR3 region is CASSSRIQRAGYGYTF. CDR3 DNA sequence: TGTGCCAGCAGCTCGAGAATACAGCGGGCGGGGTATGGCTACACCTTC.

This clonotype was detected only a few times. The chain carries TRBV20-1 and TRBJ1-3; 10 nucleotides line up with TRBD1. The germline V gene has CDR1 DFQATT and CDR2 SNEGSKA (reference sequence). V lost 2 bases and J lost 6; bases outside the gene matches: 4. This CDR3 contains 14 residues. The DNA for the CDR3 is TGCAGTGCTAGACAGGGACAGGGGTTAAACACCATATATTTT. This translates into CSARQGQGLNTIYF.

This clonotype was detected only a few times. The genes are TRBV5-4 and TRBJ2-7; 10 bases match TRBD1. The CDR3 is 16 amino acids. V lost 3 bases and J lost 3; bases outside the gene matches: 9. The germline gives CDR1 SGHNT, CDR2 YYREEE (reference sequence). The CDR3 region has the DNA TGTGCCAGCAGCTCTAAGTCCGACAGGGGGCACTACGAGCAGTACTTC. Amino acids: CASSSKSDRGHYEQYF.

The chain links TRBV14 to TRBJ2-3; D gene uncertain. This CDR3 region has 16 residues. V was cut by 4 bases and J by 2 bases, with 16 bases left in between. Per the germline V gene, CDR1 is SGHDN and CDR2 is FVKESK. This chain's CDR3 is CASSPKGSVITDTQYF. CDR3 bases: TGTGCCAGCAGCCCGAAAGGGTCAGTTATCACAGATACGCAGTATTTT.

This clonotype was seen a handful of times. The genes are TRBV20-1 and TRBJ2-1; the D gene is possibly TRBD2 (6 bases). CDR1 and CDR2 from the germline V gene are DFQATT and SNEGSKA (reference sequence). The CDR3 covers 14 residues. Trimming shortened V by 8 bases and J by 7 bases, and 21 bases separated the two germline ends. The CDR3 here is CSTRRLGAGNEQFF. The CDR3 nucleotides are TGCAGTACCAGGCGACTAGGGGCCGGGAATGAGCAGTTCTTC.